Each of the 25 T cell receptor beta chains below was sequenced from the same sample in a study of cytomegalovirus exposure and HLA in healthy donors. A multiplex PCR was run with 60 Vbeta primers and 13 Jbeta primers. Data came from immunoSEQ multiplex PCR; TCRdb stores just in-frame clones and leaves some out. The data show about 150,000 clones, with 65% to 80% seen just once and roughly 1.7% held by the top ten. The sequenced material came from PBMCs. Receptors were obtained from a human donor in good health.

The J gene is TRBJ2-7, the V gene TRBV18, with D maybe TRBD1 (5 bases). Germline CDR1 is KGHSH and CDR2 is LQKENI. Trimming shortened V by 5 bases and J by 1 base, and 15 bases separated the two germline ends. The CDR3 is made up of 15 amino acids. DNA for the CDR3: TGTGCCAGCTCAAACGCACAGGTACTGTCCTACGAGCAGTACTTC. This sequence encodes CASSNAQVLSYEQYF.

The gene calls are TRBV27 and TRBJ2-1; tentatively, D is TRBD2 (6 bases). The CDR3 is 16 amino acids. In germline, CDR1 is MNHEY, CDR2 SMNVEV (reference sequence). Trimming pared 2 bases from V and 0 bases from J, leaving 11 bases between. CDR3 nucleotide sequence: TGTGCCAGCAGTTTAGGAGGGGCCGTCTCCTACAATGAGCAGTTCTTC. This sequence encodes CASSLGGAVSYNEQFF.

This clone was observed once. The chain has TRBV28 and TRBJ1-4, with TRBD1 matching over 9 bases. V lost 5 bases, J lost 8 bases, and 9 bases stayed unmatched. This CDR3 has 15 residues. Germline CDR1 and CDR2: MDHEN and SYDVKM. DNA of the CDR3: TGTGCCAGCAGTACCCCGACAGGGGGAATGGAAAAACTGTTTTTT. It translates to CASSTPTGGMEKLFF.

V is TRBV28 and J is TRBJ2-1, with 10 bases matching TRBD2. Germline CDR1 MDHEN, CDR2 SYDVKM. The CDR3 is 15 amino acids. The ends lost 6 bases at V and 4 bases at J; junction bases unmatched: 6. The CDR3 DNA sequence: TGTGCCAGCAGGACTAGCGGGTATTATTACAATGAGCAGTTCTTC. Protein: CASRTSGYYYNEQFF.

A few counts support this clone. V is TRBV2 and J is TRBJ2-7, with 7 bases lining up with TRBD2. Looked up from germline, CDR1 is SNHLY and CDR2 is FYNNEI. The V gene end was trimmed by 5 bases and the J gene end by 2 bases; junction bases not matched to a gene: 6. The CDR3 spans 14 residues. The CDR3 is CASSTGLGTYEQYF. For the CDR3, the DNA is TGTGCCAGCAGTACAGGACTAGGTACCTACGAGCAGTACTTC.

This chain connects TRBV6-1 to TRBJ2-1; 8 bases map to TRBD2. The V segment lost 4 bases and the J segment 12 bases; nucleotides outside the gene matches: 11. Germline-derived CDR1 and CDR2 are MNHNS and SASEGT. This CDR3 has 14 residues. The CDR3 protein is CASSATTTSGPQFF. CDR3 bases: TGTGCCAGCAGTGCCACCACCACTAGCGGCCCGCAGTTCTTC.

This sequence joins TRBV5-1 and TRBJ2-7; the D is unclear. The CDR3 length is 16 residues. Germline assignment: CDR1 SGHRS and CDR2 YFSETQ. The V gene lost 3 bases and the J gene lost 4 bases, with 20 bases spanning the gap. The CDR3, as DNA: TGCGCCAGCAGCTCAGTGACAAAACCTCCTTCTTACGAGCAGTACTTC. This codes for CASSSVTKPPSYEQYF.

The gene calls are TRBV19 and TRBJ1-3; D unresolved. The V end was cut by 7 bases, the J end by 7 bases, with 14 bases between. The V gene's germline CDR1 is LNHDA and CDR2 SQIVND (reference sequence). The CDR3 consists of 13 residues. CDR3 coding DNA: TGTGCCAGTACCTCGAACCCACTGAACACCATATATTTT. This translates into CASTSNPLNTIYF.

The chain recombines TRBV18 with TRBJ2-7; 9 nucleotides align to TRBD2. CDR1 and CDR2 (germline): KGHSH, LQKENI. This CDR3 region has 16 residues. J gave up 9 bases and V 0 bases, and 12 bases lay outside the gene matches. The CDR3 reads CASSPPLAGRNTRQYF. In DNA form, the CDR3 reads TGTGCCAGCTCACCACCGCTAGCGGGACGCAATACGAGGCAGTACTTC.

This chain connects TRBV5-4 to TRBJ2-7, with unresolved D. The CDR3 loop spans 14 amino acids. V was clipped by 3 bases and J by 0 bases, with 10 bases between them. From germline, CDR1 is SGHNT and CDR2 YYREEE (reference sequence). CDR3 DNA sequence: TGTGCCAGCAGCTCCGAGCAAAGCTCCTACGAGCAGTACTTC. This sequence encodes CASSSEQSSYEQYF.

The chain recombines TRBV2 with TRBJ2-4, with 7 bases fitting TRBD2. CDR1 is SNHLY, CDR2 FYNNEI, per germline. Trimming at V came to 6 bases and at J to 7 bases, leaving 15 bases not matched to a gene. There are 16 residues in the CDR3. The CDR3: CASSQGASGGRNIQYF. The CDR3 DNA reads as TGTGCCAGCAGCCAAGGGGCTAGCGGTGGGAGGAACATTCAGTACTTC.

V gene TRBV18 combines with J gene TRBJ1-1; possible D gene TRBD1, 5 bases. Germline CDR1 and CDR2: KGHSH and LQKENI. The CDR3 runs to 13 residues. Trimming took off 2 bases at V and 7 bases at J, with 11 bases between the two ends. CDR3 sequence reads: CASSPSIRVEAFF. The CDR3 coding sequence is TGTGCCAGCTCACCATCGATCAGGGTTGAAGCTTTCTTT.

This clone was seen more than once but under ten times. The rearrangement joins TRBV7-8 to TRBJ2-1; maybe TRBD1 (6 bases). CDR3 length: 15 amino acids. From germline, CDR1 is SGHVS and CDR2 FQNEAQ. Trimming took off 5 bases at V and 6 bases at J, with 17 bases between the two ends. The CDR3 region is CASSPTTGSGNEQFF. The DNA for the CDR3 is TGTGCCAGCAGCCCCACAACAGGGTCAGGCAATGAGCAGTTCTTC.

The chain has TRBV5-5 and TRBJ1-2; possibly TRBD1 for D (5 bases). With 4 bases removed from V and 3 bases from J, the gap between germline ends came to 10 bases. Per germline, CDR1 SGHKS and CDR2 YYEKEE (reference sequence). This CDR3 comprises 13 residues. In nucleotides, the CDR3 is TGTGCCAGCAGCACCAGGGAGGACTATGGCTACACCTTC. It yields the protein CASSTREDYGYTF.

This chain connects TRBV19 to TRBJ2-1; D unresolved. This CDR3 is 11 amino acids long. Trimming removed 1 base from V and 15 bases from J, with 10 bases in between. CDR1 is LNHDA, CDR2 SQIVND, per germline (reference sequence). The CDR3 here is CASSIGENSFF. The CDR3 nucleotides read TGTGCCAGTAGTATAGGAGAGAATTCGTTCTTC.

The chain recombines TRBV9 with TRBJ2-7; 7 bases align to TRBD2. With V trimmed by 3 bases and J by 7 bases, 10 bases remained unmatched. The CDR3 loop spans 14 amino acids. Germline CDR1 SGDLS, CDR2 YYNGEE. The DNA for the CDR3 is TGTGCCAGCAGCGCCCAGACTAGCAGCTCGGAGCAGTACTTC. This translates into CASSAQTSSSEQYF.

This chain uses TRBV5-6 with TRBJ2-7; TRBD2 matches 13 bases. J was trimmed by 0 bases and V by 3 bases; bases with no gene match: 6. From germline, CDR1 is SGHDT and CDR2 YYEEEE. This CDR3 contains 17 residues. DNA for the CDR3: TGTGCCAGCAGCTCGACTAGCGGGAGGCCAAGCTCCTACGAGCAGTACTTC. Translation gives CASSSTSGRPSSYEQYF.

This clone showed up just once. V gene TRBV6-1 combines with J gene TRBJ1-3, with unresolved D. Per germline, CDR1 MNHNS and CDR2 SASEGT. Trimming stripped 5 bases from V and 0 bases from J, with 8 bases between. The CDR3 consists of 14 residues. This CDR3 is CASSPRDSGNTIYF. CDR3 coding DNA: TGTGCCAGCAGTCCCCGAGACTCTGGAAACACCATATATTTT.

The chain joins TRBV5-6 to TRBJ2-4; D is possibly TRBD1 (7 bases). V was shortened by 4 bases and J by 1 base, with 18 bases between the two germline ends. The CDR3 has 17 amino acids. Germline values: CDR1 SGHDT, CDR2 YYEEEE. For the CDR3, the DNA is TGTGCCAGCAGCAGAAAAAGACAGGGACTGGCCAAAAACATTCAGTACTTC. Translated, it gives CASSRKRQGLAKNIQYF. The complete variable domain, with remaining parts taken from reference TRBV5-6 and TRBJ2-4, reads DAGVTQSPTHLIKTRGQQVTLRCSPKSGHDTVSWYQQALGQGPQFIFQYYEEEERQRGNFPDRFSGHQFPNYSSELNVNALLLGDSALYLCASSRKRQGLAKNIQYFGAGTRLSVL.

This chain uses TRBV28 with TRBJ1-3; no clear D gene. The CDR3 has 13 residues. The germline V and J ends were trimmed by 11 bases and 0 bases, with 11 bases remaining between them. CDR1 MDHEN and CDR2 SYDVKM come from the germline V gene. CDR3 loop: CAALQFSGNTIYF. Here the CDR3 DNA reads TGTGCCGCCCTACAGTTCTCTGGAAACACCATATATTTT.

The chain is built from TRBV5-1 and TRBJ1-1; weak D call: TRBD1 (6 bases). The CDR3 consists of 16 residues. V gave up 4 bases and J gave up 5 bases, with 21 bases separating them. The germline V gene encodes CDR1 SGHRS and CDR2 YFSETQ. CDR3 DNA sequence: TGCGCCAGCAGCCCCAGGGGCAGGCCCTCGGTGACTGAAGCTTTCTTT. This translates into CASSPRGRPSVTEAFF.

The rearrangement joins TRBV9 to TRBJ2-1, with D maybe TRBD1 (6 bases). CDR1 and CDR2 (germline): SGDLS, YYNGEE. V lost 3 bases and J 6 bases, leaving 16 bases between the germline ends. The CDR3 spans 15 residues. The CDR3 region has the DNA TGTGCCAGCAGCGCCCCAGGGGCGCAGGTCAATGAGCAGTTCTTC. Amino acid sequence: CASSAPGAQVNEQFF.

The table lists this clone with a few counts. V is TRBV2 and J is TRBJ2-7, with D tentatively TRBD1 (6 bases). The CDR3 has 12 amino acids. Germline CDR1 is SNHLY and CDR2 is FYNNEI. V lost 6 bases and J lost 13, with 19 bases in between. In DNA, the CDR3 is TGTGCCAGCAGCCATGACAGGCCTCGGGGATACTTC. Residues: CASSHDRPRGYF.

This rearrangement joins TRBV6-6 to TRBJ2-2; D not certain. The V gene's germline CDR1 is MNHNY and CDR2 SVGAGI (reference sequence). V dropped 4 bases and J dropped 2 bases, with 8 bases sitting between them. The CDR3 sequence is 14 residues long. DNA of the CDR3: TGTGCCAGCAGTTTCGACACCAACACCGGGGAGCTGTTTTTT. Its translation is CASSFDTNTGELFF.

CDR3 bases: TGTGCCAGCAGTTCGTCCTCGGGGTTGCCCTCCTACGAGCAGTACTTC. Encoded protein: CASSSSSGLPSYEQYF. The chain recombines TRBV28 with TRBJ2-7; D perhaps matches TRBD2 (5 bases). V was trimmed by 4 bases and J by 0 bases, leaving 16 bases between them. CDR3 length: 16 amino acids. The germline CDR1 and CDR2 sequences are MDHEN and SYDVKM.